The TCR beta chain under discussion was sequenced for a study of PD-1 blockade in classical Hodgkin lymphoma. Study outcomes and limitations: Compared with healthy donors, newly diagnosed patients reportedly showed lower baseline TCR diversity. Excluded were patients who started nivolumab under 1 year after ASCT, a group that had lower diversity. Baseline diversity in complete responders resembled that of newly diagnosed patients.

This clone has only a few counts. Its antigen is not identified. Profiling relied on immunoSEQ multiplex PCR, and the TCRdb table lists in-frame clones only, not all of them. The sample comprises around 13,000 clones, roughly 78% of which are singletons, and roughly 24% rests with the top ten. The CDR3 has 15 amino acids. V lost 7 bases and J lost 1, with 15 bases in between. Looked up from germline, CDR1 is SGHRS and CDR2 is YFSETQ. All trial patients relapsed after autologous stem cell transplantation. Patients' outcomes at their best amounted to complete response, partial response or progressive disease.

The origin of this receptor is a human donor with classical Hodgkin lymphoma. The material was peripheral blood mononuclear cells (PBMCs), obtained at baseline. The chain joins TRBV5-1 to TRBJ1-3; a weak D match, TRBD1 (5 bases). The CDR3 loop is CASSQMGDSGNTIYF. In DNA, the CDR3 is TGCGCCAGCTCCCAAATGGGGGATTCTGGAAACACCATATATTTT.